These T cell receptor beta chains were read from a single sample in a study of cytomegalovirus exposure and HLA in healthy donors. The protocol was immunoSEQ multiplex PCR, while the TCRdb copy is restricted to in-frame clones and leaves out a portion. The profile shows around 180,000 clones, roughly 85% of them singletons. The specimen was PBMCs. The receptors derive from a woman aged 40 to 50 in good health and CMV-seronegative. Each CDR3 is given without its conserved first and last residue.

>TRBV27
ANTQPQISWLNEKLF
>TRBV2
ARTTGGRSYNEQF
>TRBV6-5
ASSSDRGQVRHGYT
>TRBV28
ASSLFRATEAF
>TRBV6-1
ASTLAETQY
>TRBV5-6
ASSFPSGSINEQF
>TRBV6-5
ASSNGQGATEAF
>TRBV4-1
ASSQVYSEVDTQY
>TRBV5-4
ASSSEAVAYEQY
>TRBV7-9
ASSLASSGEGWNQPQH
>TRBV5-1
ASSLNLAAADTQY
>TRBV7-6
ASSLSGGSGELF
>TRBV19
AGGDRGHTGELF
>TRBV2
ASLLDRAGEQF
>TRBV11-2
ASSPRGGGLGYGYT
>TRBV12-5
ASGLSRQGRGTEAF
>TRBV19
ASSQTTGTETQY
>TRBV30
GIGGLSSYEQY
>TRBV28
ASRTGAEDTEAF
>TRBV6-4
ASSDTGWDEQF
>TRBV21-1
ASSARSGFGQGVSEAF
>TRBV6-1
ASSEYYGRGYEQY
>TRBV18
ASSPKTGGSEKLF
>TRBV5-4
ASSAGQGQGARGEKLF
>TRBV6-6
ASSYFTGHEQY
>TRBV5-8
ASTLDSSSYNEQF